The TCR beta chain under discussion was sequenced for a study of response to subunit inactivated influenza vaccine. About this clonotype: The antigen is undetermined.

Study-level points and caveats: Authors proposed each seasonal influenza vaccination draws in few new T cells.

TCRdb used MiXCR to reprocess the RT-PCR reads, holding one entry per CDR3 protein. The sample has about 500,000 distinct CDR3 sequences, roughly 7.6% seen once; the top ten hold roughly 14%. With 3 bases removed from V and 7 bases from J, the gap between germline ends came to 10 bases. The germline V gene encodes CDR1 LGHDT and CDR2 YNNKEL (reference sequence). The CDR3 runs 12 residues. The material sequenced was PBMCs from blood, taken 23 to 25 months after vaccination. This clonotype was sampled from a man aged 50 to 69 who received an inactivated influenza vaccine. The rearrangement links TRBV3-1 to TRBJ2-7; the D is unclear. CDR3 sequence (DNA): TGTGCCAGCAGCCACTACTTTCGAGAGCAGTACTTC. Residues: CASSHYFREQYF.